This T cell receptor (beta chain) emerged from a study of T cell responses to AZD1222 COVID-19 vaccine. General study points: Females outnumbered males among donors, who were mostly white British; clonal diversity was possibly underestimated.

Only in-frame clones appear in the TCRdb table, and some are missing; sequencing was by immunoSEQ multiplex PCR. The sample contains 75,000 to 100,000 clones, roughly 90% of which appear only once. Germline V CDR1 and CDR2: GTSNPN, SVGIG (reference sequence). Deletions cut 0 bases from V and 7 bases from J, with 13 bases between. This CDR3 has 14 amino acids. To note about this clone: Its target is unknown.

The chain is built from TRBV30 and TRBJ2-1, with D possibly being TRBD2 (6 bases). The receptor was derived from an adult in good health. Sample: peripheral blood, taken on day 0 of AZD1222 vaccination. Here the CDR3 reads CAWSVTRPENEQFF. CDR3 nucleotide sequence: TGTGCCTGGAGTGTGACTAGGCCCGAGAATGAGCAGTTCTTC. Full variable domain (outside the CDR3, taken from reference TRBV30 and TRBJ2-1): SQTIHQWPATLVQPVGSPLSLECTVEGTSNPNLYWYRQAAGRGLQLLFYSVGIGQISSEVPQNLSASRPQDRQFILSSKKLLLSDSGFYLCAWSVTRPENEQFFGPGTRLTVL.